This T cell receptor (beta chain) was identified in a study of identical twins. CDR1 is ENHRY and CDR2 is SYGVKD in the germline V gene. The germline V and J ends were trimmed by 2 bases and 4 bases, with 11 bases remaining between them. The CDR3 length is 14 residues. In this sample, this clonotype turned up a few times. Template switching created a universal primer site, and the cDNA included unique molecular identifiers. Each CDR3 protein gets one entry after TCRdb re-called the 5' RACE reads with MiXCR. The sample has 650,000 to 750,000 distinct CDR3 sequences, 21% seen once. These sequences were also reported in another study, on T cells expressing NK-cell markers. This second study says: Over 5 donors showed dominant NKG2C+ clonotypes comprising roughly 1.0-7.5% of their CD8+ T cells.

Sequenced input: PBMCs. The TCR was taken from a woman aged 18-29 years in good health. The chain couples TRBV10-3 to TRBJ1-1; a possible D gene is TRBD1 (5 bases). The CDR3 spells CAISEDSSGTEAFF. CDR3 bases: TGTGCCATCAGTGAGGACAGTAGCGGCACTGAAGCTTTCTTT.